This TCR beta chain was obtained from a study of identical twins. All of the donors were Caucasians in good health. TCRdb ran MiXCR on the 5' RACE reads and lists one entry per CDR3 protein. The sample lists approximately 670,000 distinct CDR3 sequences, roughly 6% occurring once. This clonotype has ten or more counts. The antigen is undetermined. General observations from the study: Beta clonotypes that were abundant in cord blood contained fewer insertions, a pattern absent from memory repertoires. Conclusions rested on cross-sectional statistics rather than following the same donors.

V lost 1 base to trimming and J lost 6 bases, with 4 bases between them. Germline V gene lookup returns CDR1 SNHLY and CDR2 FYNNEI. This CDR3 is built from 11 residues. This sequence originates from a man younger than 35 in good health. Sequenced sample: naive T cells sorted from blood. This chain joins TRBV2 and TRBJ2-7, with no clear D. The DNA for the CDR3 is TGTGCCAGCAGTGAAGGTTCCGAGCAGTACTTC. It translates to CASSEGSEQYF.